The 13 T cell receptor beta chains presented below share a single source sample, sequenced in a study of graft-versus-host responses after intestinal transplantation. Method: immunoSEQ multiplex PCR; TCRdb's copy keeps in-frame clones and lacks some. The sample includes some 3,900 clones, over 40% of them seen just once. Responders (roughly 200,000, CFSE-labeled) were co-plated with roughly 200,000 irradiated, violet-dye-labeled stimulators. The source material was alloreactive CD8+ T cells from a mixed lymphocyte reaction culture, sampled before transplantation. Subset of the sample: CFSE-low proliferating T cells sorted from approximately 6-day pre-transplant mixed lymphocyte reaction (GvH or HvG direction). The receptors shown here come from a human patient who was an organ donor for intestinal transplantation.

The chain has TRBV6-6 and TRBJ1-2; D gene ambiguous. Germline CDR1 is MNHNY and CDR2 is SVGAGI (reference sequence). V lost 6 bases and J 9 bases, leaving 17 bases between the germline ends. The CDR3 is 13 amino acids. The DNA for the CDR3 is TGTGCCAGCAGCCCCACCCAACGGACTAGCTACACCTTC. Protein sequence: CASSPTQRTSYTF.

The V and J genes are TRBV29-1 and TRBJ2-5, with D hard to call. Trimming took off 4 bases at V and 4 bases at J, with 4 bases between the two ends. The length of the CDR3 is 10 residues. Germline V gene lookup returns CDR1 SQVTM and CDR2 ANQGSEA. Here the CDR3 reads CSVVRETQYF. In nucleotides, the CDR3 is TGCAGCGTTGTCAGAGAGACCCAGTACTTC.

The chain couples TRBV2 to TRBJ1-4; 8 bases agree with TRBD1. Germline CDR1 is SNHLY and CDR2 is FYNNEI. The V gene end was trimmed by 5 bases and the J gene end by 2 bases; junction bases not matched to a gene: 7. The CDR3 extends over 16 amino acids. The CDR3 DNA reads TGTGCCAGCAGTTACAGGGGGGGGATCACTAATGAAAAACTGTTTTTT. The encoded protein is CASSYRGGITNEKLFF.

DNA of the CDR3: TGTGCCAGCAGCTTACCCGGGGTGGGCTCCTACAATGAGCAGTTCTTC. Protein product: CASSLPGVGSYNEQFF. V is TRBV7-9 and J is TRBJ2-1, with TRBD2 as a possible D gene (5 bases). The CDR3 is 16 residues long. Germline loops: CDR1 SEHNR, CDR2 FQNEAQ (reference sequence). V was pared by 2 bases and J by 0 bases, with 11 bases between.

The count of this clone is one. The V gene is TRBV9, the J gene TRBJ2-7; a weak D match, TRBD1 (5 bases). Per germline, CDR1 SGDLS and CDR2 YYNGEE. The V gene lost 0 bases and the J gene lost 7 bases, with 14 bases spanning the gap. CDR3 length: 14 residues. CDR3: CASSVVAGPPEQYF. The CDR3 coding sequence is TGTGCCAGCAGCGTAGTCGCAGGGCCCCCGGAGCAGTACTTC.

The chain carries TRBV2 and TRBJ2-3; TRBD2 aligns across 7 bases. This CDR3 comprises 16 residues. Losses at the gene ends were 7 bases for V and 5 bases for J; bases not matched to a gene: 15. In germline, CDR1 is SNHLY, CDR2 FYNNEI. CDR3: CASTLTWREFGDTQYF. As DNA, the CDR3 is TGTGCCAGCACGCTGACTTGGCGGGAGTTTGGAGATACGCAGTATTTT.

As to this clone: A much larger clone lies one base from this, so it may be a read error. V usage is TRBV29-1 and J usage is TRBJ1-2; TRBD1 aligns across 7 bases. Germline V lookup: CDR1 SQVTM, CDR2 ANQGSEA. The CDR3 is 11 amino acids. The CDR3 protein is CSARDSYGYPF. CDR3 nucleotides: TGCTCAGCCCGGGACAGCTATGGCTACCCCTTC.

CDR3 residues: CASSLPTGYSNQPQHF. The DNA for the CDR3 is TGTGCCAGCAGCTTGCCGACAGGTTATAGCAATCAGCCCCAGCATTTT. This rearrangement joins TRBV5-5 to TRBJ1-5; TRBD1 is a possible D gene (6 bases). The CDR3 covers 16 residues. CDR1 is SGHKS and CDR2 is YYEKEE in the germline V gene (reference sequence). Trimming pared 1 base from V and 0 bases from J, leaving 11 bases between.

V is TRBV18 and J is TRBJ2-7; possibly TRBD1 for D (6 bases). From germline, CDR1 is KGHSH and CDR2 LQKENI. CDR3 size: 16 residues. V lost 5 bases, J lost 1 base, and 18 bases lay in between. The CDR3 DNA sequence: TGTGCCAGCTCAGCCTTTGGACAGCGCTTATCCTACGAGCAGTACTTC. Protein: CASSAFGQRLSYEQYF.

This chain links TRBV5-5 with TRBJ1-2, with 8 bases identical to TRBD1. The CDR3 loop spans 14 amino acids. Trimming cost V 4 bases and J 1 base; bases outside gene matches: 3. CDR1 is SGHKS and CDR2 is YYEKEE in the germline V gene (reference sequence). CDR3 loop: CASSTGQGNYGYTF. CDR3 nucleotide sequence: TGTGCCAGCAGCACCGGACAGGGTAACTATGGCTACACCTTC.

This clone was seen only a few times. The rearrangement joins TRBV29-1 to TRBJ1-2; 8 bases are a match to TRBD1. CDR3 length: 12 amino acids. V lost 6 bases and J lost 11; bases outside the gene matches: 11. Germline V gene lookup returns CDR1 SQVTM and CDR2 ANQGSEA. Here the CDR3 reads CSVKGQGIGYTF. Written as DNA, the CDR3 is TGCAGCGTAAAAGGACAGGGCATCGGATACACCTTC.

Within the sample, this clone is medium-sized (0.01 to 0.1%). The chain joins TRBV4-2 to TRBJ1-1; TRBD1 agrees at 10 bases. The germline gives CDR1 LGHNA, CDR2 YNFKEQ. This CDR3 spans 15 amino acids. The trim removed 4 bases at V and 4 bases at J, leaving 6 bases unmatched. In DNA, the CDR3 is TGTGCCAGCAGCCTTGGGACAGGGGACGGCACTGAAGCTTTCTTT. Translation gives CASSLGTGDGTEAFF.

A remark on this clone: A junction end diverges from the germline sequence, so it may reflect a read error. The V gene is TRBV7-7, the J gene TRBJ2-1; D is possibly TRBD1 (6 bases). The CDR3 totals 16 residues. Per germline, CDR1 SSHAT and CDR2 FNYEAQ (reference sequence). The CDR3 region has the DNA TGTGCTAGCAGCTTTGGTTTGGGACAATTCTACAATGAGCAGTTCTTC. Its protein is CASSFGLGQFYNEQFF.